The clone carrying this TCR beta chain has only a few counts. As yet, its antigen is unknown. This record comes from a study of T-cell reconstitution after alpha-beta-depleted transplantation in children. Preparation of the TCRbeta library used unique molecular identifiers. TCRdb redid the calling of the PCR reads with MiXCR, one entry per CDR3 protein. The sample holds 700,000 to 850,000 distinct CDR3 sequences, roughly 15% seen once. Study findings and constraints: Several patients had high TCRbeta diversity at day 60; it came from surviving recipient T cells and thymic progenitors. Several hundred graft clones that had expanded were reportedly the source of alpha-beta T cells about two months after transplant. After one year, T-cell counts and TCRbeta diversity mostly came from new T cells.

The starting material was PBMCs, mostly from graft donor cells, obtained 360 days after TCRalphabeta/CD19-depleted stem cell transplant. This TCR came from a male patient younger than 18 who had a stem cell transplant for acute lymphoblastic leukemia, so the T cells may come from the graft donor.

In DNA, the CDR3 is TGCGCCAGCAGCTTGGAGACAGGAGACTACTCTGGAAACACCATATATTTT. Amino acid sequence: CASSLETGDYSGNTIYF. The rearrangement joins TRBV5-1 to TRBJ1-3; possible D gene TRBD1, 6 bases. Trimming cost V 0 bases and J 0 bases, with 13 bases left between them. Per the germline V gene, CDR1 is SGHRS and CDR2 is YFSETQ. This CDR3 comprises 17 residues.